This T cell receptor (beta chain) appears in the sequencing data of a study of cytomegalovirus exposure and HLA in healthy donors. Study findings and constraints: A later analysis appeared to link common viral pathogens to several of the most significant clusters. Reported performance of the classifier showed diagnosis of cytomegalovirus status with high specificity and sensitivity. TRBV6-2, TRBV6-3 and some other V segments were excluded as indistinguishable.

Concerning this clone: Its antigen is as yet unknown.

This PCR relied on a set of 60 Vbeta primers and 13 Jbeta primers. The data were produced by immunoSEQ multiplex PCR, yet TCRdb's version contains in-frame clones alone and is incomplete. This table holds over 40,000 clones. Trimming cost V 0 bases and J 9 bases; bases outside gene matches: 9. This CDR3 is 15 amino acids long. CDR1 and CDR2 from the germline V gene are SGDLS and YYNGEE. Sequencing was performed on PBMCs. This sequence originates from a woman aged 40 to 50 in good health and CMV-seronegative. The V call is TRBV9, the J call TRBJ1-2; 9 bases line up with TRBD1. DNA for the CDR3: TGTGCCAGCAGCGTAGGGACAGGGGTCCTGATGAGCTACACCTTC. This translates into CASSVGTGVLMSYTF.